The present entry profiles one T cell receptor beta chain with its context. Only in-frame clones appear in the TCRdb table, and some are missing; sequencing was by immunoSEQ multiplex PCR. The data show 150,000 to 200,000 clones, approximately 83% seen once. This record belongs to a study of blood T cell repertoires in COVID-19. Study-wide background: Sites across the United States, Italy and Spain contributed samples from acute and convalescent COVID-19. PBMCs, B-cell-depleted T cells, or T cells provided the cDNA or gDNA that made up the material.

The material sequenced was peripheral blood. The TCR originated in a human donor with active or convalescent COVID-19. The donor label of this sample is uncertain.

The CDR3 is CASIYPGLAGGGRYF. The CDR3 coding sequence is TGTGCCAGCATTTACCCGGGACTAGCGGGAGGGGGCCGGTACTTC. The chain couples TRBV2 to TRBJ2-7; 16 bases map to TRBD2. The J segment lost 12 bases and the V segment lost 7 bases, leaving 12 bases of the junction unmatched. Germline V lookup: CDR1 SNHLY, CDR2 FYNNEI. CDR3 length: 15 amino acids.